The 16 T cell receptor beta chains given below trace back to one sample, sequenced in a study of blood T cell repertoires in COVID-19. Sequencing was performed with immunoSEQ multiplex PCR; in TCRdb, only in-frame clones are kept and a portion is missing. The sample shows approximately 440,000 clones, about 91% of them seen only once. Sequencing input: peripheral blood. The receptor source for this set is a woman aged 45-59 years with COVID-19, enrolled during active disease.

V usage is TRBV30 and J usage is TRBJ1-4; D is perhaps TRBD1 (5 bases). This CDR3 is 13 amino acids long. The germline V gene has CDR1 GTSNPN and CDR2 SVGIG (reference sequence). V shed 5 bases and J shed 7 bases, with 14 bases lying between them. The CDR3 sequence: CAWGHRGAEKLFF. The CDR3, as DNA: TGTGCCTGGGGACACCGTGGGGCTGAAAAACTGTTTTTT.

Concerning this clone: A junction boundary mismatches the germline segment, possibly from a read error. The CDR3 sequence is CASSPDRRLYF. CDR3 nucleotides: TGTGCCAGTAGTCCCGACAGGAGGTTGTATTTT. V and J are TRBV19 and TRBJ1-5; TRBD1 is a possible D gene (6 bases). This CDR3 has 11 amino acids. Germline loops: CDR1 LNHDA, CDR2 SQIVND (reference sequence).

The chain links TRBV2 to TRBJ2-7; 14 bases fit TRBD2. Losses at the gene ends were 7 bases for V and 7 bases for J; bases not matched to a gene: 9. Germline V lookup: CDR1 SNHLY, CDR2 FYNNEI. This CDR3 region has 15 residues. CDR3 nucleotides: TGTGCCAGCACTCAAGGGACTAGCGGGGGAAGGGAGCAGTACTTC. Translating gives CASTQGTSGGREQYF.

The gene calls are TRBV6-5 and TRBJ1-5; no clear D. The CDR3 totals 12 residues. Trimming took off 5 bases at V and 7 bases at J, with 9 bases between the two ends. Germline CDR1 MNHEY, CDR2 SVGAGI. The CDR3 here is CASSMRVQPQHF. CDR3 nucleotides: TGTGCCAGCAGTATGCGGGTCCAGCCCCAGCATTTT.

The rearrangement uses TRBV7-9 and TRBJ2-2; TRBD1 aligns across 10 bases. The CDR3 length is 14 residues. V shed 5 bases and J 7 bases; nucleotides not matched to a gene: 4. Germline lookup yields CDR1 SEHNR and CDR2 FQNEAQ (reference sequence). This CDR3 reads CASSLTGGFGELFF. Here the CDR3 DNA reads TGTGCCAGCAGCCTGACAGGGGGCTTCGGGGAGCTGTTTTTT.

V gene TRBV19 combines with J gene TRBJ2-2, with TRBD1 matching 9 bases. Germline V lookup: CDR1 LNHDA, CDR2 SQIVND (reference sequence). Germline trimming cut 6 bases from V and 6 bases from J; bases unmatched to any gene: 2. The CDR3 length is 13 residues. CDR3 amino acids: CASRGQGPGELFF. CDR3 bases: TGTGCCAGTAGGGGACAGGGCCCCGGGGAGCTGTTTTTT.

CDR3: CASSIGQGRIGEKLFF. CDR3 bases: TGTGCCAGTAGTATAGGACAGGGGAGGATCGGTGAAAAACTGTTTTTT. This sequence joins TRBV19 and TRBJ1-4, with 8 bases aligning to TRBD1. Germline CDR1 and CDR2: LNHDA and SQIVND (reference sequence). The length of the CDR3 is 16 residues. Unmatched junction bases numbered 8, after V lost 1 base and J lost 7 bases.

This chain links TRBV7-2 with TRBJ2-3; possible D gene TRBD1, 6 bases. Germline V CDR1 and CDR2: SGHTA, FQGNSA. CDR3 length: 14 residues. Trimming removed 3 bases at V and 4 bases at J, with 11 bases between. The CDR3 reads CASSFQGLADTQYF. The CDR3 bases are TGTGCCAGCAGCTTTCAGGGGTTGGCAGATACGCAGTATTTT.

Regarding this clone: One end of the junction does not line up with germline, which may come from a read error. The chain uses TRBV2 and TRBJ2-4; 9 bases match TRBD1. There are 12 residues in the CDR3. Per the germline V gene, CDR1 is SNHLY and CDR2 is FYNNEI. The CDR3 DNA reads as TGTGCCAGCTTCCTTGGGGGGGACAGGGCCCACTTC. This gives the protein CASFLGGDRAHF.

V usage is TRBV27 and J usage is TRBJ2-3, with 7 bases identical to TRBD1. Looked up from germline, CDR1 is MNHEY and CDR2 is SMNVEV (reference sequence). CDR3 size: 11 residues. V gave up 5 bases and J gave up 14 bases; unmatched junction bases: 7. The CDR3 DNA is TGTGCCAGCAGTCCAGGGGGTCCCCGGTATTTT. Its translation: CASSPGGPRYF.

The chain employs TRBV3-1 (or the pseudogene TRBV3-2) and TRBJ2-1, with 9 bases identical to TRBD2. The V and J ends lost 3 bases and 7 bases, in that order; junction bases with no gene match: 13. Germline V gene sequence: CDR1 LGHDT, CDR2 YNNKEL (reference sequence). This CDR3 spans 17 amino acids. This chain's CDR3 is CASSHSSRGGRVNEQFF. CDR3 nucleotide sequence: TGTGCCAGCAGCCATTCCTCGCGGGGGGGCCGAGTGAATGAGCAGTTCTTC.

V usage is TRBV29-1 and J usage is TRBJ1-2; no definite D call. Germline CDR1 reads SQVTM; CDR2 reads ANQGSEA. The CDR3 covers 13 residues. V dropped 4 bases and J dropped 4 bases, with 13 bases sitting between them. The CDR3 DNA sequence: TGCAGCGTTGGGGAGGGCGAGGGCTATGGCTACACCTTC. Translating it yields CSVGEGEGYGYTF.

CDR3 nucleotide sequence: TGTGCCACCACAGCTGGTTTGGACAGGGGTTCGGATGAGCAGTTCTTC. Amino acid sequence: CATTAGLDRGSDEQFF. The V gene is TRBV2, the J gene TRBJ2-1; TRBD1 agrees at 9 bases. This CDR3 is 16 amino acids long. J was trimmed by 8 bases and V by 10 bases; bases with no gene match: 18. Germline V lookup: CDR1 SNHLY, CDR2 FYNNEI.

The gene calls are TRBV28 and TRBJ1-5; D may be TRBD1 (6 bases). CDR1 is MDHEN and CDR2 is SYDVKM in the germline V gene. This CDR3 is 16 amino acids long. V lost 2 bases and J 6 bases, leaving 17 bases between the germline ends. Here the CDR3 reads CASSLMSVDSSQPQHF. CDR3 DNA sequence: TGTGCCAGCAGTTTAATGTCCGTGGACAGTTCTCAGCCCCAGCATTTT.

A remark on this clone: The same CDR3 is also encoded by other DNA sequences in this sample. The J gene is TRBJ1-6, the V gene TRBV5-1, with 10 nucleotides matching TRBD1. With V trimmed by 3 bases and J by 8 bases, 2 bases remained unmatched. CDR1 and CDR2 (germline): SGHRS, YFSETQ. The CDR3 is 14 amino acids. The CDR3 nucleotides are TGCGCCAGCAGCTCAGGACAGGGGGATTCACCCCTCCACTTT. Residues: CASSSGQGDSPLHF.

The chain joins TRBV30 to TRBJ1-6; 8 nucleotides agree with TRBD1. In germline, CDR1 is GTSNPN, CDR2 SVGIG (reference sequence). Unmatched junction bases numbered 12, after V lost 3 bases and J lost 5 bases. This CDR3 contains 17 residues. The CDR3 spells CAWSADRGPINNSPLHF. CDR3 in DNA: TGTGCCTGGAGCGCAGACAGGGGACCGATTAATAATTCACCCCTCCACTTT.